This T cell receptor (beta chain) emerged from a study of naive CD8 T cells in extremely preterm neonates. Study findings and constraints: Compared with older groups, preterm CDR3s were shorter, with fewer N additions and less trimming. Compared with all age groups, preterm neonates showed less repertoire richness. Shared CDR3 nucleotide sequences: preterm approximately 2.7%, term approximately 0.37%, children less than 0.035%, adults 0.01%.

Points on this clone: Its antigen is unidentified.

Without labor or membrane rupture, elective cesareans at roughly 37-41 weeks supplied term cord blood. Pregnancies with fetal demise were excluded. Assay used: immunoSEQ multiplex PCR; TCRdb lists only in-frame clones, some missing. Of about 4,900 clones in the sample, 95% to 98% were seen once. Germline V CDR1 and CDR2: SEHNR, FQNEAQ (reference sequence). The CDR3 is made up of 15 amino acids. V shed 5 bases, J shed 2 bases, and the junction held 7 bases outside the gene matches. The source is a newborn in good health. V is TRBV7-9 and J is TRBJ2-7, with 9 positions matching TRBD2. Input material: naive CD8+ T cells from cord blood. The DNA for the CDR3 is TGTGCCAGCAGCCAAACCGGGACTAGCCCCTACGAGCAGTACTTC. Residues: CASSQTGTSPYEQYF.